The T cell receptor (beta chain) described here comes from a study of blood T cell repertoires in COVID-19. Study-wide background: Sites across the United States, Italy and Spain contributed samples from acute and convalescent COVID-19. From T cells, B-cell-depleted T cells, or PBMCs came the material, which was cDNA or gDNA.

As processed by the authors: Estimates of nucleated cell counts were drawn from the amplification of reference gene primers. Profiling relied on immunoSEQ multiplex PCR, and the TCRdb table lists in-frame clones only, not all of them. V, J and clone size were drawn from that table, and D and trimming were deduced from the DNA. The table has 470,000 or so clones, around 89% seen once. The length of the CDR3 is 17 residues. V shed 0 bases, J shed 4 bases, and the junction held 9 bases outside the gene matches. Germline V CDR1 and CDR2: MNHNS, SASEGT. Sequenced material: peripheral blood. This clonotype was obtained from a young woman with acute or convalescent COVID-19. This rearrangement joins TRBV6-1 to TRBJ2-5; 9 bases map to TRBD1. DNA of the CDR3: TGTGCCAGCAGTGAAGCGCTCACAGGGGGCTTGGTAGAGACCCAGTACTTC. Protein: CASSEALTGGLVETQYF.